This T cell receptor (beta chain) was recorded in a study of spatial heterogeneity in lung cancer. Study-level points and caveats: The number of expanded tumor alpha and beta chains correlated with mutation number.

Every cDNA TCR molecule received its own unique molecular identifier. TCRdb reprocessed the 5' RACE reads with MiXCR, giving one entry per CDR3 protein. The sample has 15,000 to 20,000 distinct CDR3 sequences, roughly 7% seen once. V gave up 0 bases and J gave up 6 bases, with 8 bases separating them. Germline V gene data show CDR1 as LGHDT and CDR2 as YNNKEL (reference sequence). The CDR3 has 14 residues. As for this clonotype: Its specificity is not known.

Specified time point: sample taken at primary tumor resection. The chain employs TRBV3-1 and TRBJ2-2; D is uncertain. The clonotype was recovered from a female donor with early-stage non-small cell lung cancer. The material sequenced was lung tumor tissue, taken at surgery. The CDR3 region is CASSQESRSGELFF. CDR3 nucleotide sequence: TGTGCCAGCAGCCAAGAATCCAGATCCGGGGAGCTGTTTTTT.